What follows are 3 T cell receptor beta chains derived from one specimen sequenced in a study of Ad26.COV2.S vaccination and SARS-CoV-2 variants. Produced via immunoSEQ multiplex PCR; TCRdb's table is partial and in-frame only. The data show more than 85,000 clones, with about three quarters seen just once and around a sixth held by the top ten. The sample was peripheral blood, taken after recovery from COVID-19. These receptors all come from a human donor who had recovered from COVID-19.

The CDR3 spells CAISPQGGRETQYF. The CDR3 DNA is TGTGCCATCAGCCCCCAGGGGGGTCGCGAGACCCAGTACTTC. The V gene is TRBV10-3, the J gene TRBJ2-5, with D perhaps TRBD1 (7 bases). The germline CDR1 and CDR2 sequences are ENHRY and SYGVKD. The CDR3 is 14 amino acids. The germline V and J ends were trimmed by 6 bases and 5 bases, with 16 bases remaining between them.

CDR3 loop: CASSSRVGETQYF. The DNA for the CDR3 is TGTGCCAGCAGCTCCAGGGTTGGGGAGACCCAGTACTTC. The gene calls are TRBV7-3 and TRBJ2-5; tentatively, D is TRBD1 (5 bases). Germline V gene sequence: CDR1 SGHTA, CDR2 FQGTGA. V gave up 4 bases and J gave up 5 bases, with 11 bases separating them. There are 13 residues in the CDR3. The variable domain in full, with the rest retrieved from reference TRBV7-3 and TRBJ2-5, is GAGVSQTPSNKVTEKGKYVELRCDPISGHTALYWYRQSLGQGPEFLIYFQGTGAADDSGLPNDRFFAVRPEGSVSTLKIQRTERGDSAVYLCASSSRVGETQYFGPGTRLLVL.

This clone was seen only a few times. This chain joins TRBV19 and TRBJ1-5, with D tentatively TRBD1 (6 bases). CDR1 LNHDA and CDR2 SQIVND come from the germline V gene (reference sequence). This CDR3 has 15 amino acids. Trimming removed 1 base at V and 6 bases at J, with 13 bases between. CDR3 loop: CASSIVRQAGQPQHF. CDR3 nucleotides: TGTGCCAGTAGTATAGTCCGACAGGCGGGTCAGCCCCAGCATTTT.